A selection of T cell receptor beta chains follows, all from one sample in a study of blood T cell repertoires in COVID-19. The data were produced by immunoSEQ multiplex PCR, yet TCRdb's version contains in-frame clones alone and is incomplete. This repertoire shows about 320,000 clones, 75% to 85% found once; its top ten account for 7.2%. The material sequenced was peripheral blood. The receptor source for this set is a human donor in a cohort sampled during active COVID-19. Both conserved end residues are trimmed from each CDR3. The order of the fields is V gene, CDR3 length, J gene, CDR3 protein.

TRBV9	14	TRBJ2-7	ASSRGGQDYSYEQY
TRBV6-6	8	TRBJ1-1	ASSNRLAF
TRBV5-1	12	TRBJ1-2	ASRRTGSDYGYT
TRBV6-1	12	TRBJ2-5	AKHRDSSQETQY
TRBV6-4	11	TRBJ2-2	ALGGGGNGELF
TRBV5-1	12	TRBJ2-3	ASSFGGRTDTQY
TRBV27	15	TRBJ2-1	ASSFMASGGIGNEQF
TRBV7-3	11	TRBJ2-2	ASSSTGNRELF
TRBV29-1	12	TRBJ2-1	SVRQGNTYNEQF
TRBV7-9	11	TRBJ1-2	ASSLGGSYGYT
TRBV5-1	11	TRBJ2-7	ASSLVGSNEQY
TRBV5-6	13	TRBJ1-1	ASSFRGLRNTEAF
TRBV7-3	14	TRBJ1-1	ASSWTGTGSTAEAF
TRBV15	12	TRBJ1-2	ATSRGDKTYGYT
TRBV6-5	11	TRBJ1-2	ASLSSSRGGYT
TRBV19	13	TRBJ2-6	ASSTRSSGANVLT
TRBV18	12	TRBJ2-7	ASSPNGGSDEQY
TRBV19	11	TRBJ2-3	ASSTTLADTQY
TRBV6-5	12	TRBJ2-1	ASRQGQVFNEQF
TRBV20-1	11	TRBJ1-4	SASSQRNEKLF
TRBV20-1	9	TRBJ2-7	SARPLYEQY
TRBV19	11	TRBJ2-2	ASRTTGPGELF
TRBV5-1	16	TRBJ1-1	ASSWQGTGGKMNTEAF
TRBV25-1	13	TRBJ1-4	ASSEGEGGDEKLF
TRBV7-8	12	TRBJ1-2	ASSLEGVGYGYT
TRBV6-5	12	TRBJ1-6	ASSITPLNSPLH
TRBV4-1	13	TRBJ1-4	ASSHPTGTNEKLF
TRBV5-4	14	TRBJ2-2	ASSEGTRGGSGELF